These 9 T cell receptor beta chains originate from one sample sequenced in a study of T cells in Graves' hyperthyroidism and ophthalmopathy. From RNA transcripts, TCR beta CDR3 regions were amplified. The HTBI primer set drove a first-round RT-PCR of the TCR CDR3. In TCRdb, the multiplex PCR reads were re-called with MiXCR into one record per CDR3 protein. The table lists some 550,000 distinct CDR3 sequences, roughly a sixth of them singletons. Source material: blood. The receptor source for this set is a woman in her 40s with Graves' ophthalmopathy.

This clonotype appeared a few times. In DNA form, the CDR3 reads TGTGCCAGCAACCCGGGCTCCTATAATTCACCCCTCCACTTT. Translation: CASNPGSYNSPLHF. The J gene is TRBJ1-6, the V gene TRBV5-6, with D uncertain. Trimming removed 6 bases from V and 0 bases from J, with 7 bases in between. The V gene's germline CDR1 is SGHDT and CDR2 YYEEEE. The CDR3 has 14 amino acids.

This clonotype was seen repeatedly, ten times or more. The gene calls are TRBV3-1 and TRBJ2-5, with 8 nucleotides matching TRBD1. The ends lost 6 bases at V and 4 bases at J; junction bases unmatched: 7. This CDR3 spans 14 amino acids. In germline, CDR1 is LGHDT, CDR2 YNNKEL (reference sequence). CDR3 coding DNA: TGTGCCAGCAGGCGGCAGGGGGCTGGAGAGACCCAGTACTTC. Translated: CASRRQGAGETQYF.

This clonotype was detected only a few times. The V call is TRBV5-1, the J call TRBJ2-6; D ambiguous. CDR1 and CDR2 from the germline V gene are SGHRS and YFSETQ. V shed 0 bases and J shed 2 bases, with 9 bases lying between them. The CDR3 sequence is 16 residues long. As DNA, the CDR3 is TGCGCCAGCAGCTTGGTTAGGAATACTGGGGCCAACGTCCTGACTTTC. Protein: CASSLVRNTGANVLTF.

V is TRBV2 and J is TRBJ2-7; D may be TRBD1 or TRBD2 (5 bases each). The CDR3 is 14 residues long. Trimming pared 5 bases from V and 7 bases from J, leaving 18 bases between. CDR1 SNHLY and CDR2 FYNNEI come from the germline V gene. The CDR3 is CASSTAGTTKEQYF. CDR3 bases: TGTGCCAGCAGTACCGCCGGGACCACTAAAGAGCAGTACTTC.

This clonotype was seen more than once but under ten times. The chain carries TRBV28 and TRBJ1-4, with 7 bases that match TRBD1. V was pared by 7 bases and J by 0 bases, with 5 bases of the junction left unmatched. This CDR3 contains 15 residues. Germline V gene data show CDR1 as MDHEN and CDR2 as SYDVKM. The CDR3 DNA follows: TGTGCCAGCATTAGGGGGCCGGCAACTAATGAAAAACTGTTTTTT. Protein: CASIRGPATNEKLFF.

This clonotype was recorded many times. V and J are TRBV20-1 and TRBJ2-7, with TRBD1 matching over 12 bases. Germline lookup yields CDR1 DFQATT and CDR2 SNEGSKA (reference sequence). Trimming removed 3 bases from V and 6 bases from J; junction bases left unmatched: 9. This CDR3 region has 15 residues. The CDR3 here is CSARPRDRGRFEQYF. The CDR3 bases are TGCAGTGCTAGGCCCCGGGACAGGGGGCGATTCGAGCAGTACTTC.

This clonotype came up a few times. V usage is TRBV10-3 and J usage is TRBJ2-7; 11 bases map to TRBD1. CDR3 length equals 15 residues. CDR1 and CDR2 from the germline V gene are ENHRY and SYGVKD. Unmatched junction bases numbered 5, after V lost 7 bases and J lost 0 bases. The DNA for the CDR3 is TGTGCCATCATGGGACAGGGGGTTAGCTCCTACGAGCAGTACTTC. Encoded protein: CAIMGQGVSSYEQYF.

This clonotype was found a few times. The rearrangement links TRBV20-1 to TRBJ2-7, with 11 bases fitting TRBD2. CDR1 is DFQATT, CDR2 SNEGSKA, per germline (reference sequence). CDR3 length equals 15 residues. V lost 0 bases to trimming and J lost 5 bases; unmatched junction nucleotides: 6. The CDR3 bases are TGCAGTGCTAGAGACGTAGCGGGAGGGCAACACGAGCAGTACTTC. This gives the protein CSARDVAGGQHEQYF.

This clonotype was observed a handful of times. The J gene is TRBJ2-1, the V gene TRBV4-2; 11 bases fit TRBD2. Germline trimming cut 3 bases from V and 6 bases from J; bases unmatched to any gene: 13. The CDR3 sequence is 18 residues long. The germline gives CDR1 LGHNA, CDR2 YNFKEQ. The CDR3: CASSQESLTSGSANEQFF. CDR3 DNA sequence: TGTGCCAGCAGCCAGGAGTCCCTAACTAGCGGGAGCGCCAATGAGCAGTTCTTC.